These 14 T cell receptor beta chains were sequenced from one sample in a study of shared clonotypes between healthy human individuals (dated by TCRdb to between 2020 and 2021). Libraries were built with the immunoSEQ multiplex PCR assay. TCRdb re-hosts the immuneACCESS table, in-frame sequences only. Its copies lack some clones; in the studies checked, an unresolved V gene accounts for under half of them, and the cause for the rest is not known. For this sample the table gives approximately 1.5 million clones, of which 95% to 99% were detected only once. The ten top clones hold about 0.45% of the sample. Material for sequencing was naive CD4+ T cells sorted from blood. What this sample's cell subset or site label stands for: CD45RA+ positively selected. The receptors originated from a man aged 25-45 years in good health.

This chain joins TRBV28 and TRBJ2-7; D is ambiguous. The CDR3 has 13 amino acids. V shed 8 bases and J shed 3 bases, with 14 bases lying between them. Germline V gene data show CDR1 as MDHEN and CDR2 as SYDVKM. CDR3 DNA sequence: TGTGCCAGCCGTGAACCGTTCGGCTACGAGCAGTACTTC. It translates to CASREPFGYEQYF. The complete variable domain, with remaining parts taken from reference TRBV28 and TRBJ2-7, reads DVKVTQSSRYLVKRTGEKVFLECVQDMDHENMFWYRQDPGLGLRLIYFSYDVKMKEKGDIPEGYSVSREKKERFSLILESASTNQTSMYLCASREPFGYEQYFGPGTRLTVT.

The chain is built from TRBV27 and TRBJ1-1; TRBD1 agrees at 8 bases. J gave up 4 bases and V 6 bases, and 13 bases lay outside the gene matches. Per the germline V gene, CDR1 is MNHEY and CDR2 is SMNVEV (reference sequence). The CDR3 is 16 residues long. The CDR3 reads CASSSRRGPSGTEAFF. The CDR3, as DNA: TGTGCCAGCAGCTCTCGCAGGGGGCCCTCGGGCACTGAAGCTTTCTTT.

The gene calls are TRBV7-2 and TRBJ1-5; no clear D. V lost 1 base and J lost 0, with 7 bases in between. Germline lookup yields CDR1 SGHTA and CDR2 FQGNSA. The CDR3 totals 15 residues. DNA for the CDR3: TGTGCCAGCAGCTTAGGAAGGGCTAGCAATCAGCCCCAGCATTTT. Encoded protein: CASSLGRASNQPQHF.

This clone was counted once. This chain links TRBV6-5 with TRBJ1-2, with D possibly being TRBD1 (6 bases). The CDR3 totals 13 residues. From germline, CDR1 is MNHEY and CDR2 SVGAGI. Trimming took 6 bases from V and 4 from J, leaving 12 bases between them. CDR3 nucleotide sequence: TGTGCCAGCAGACTCGGACAGCTCTATGGCTACACCTTC. Amino acids: CASRLGQLYGYTF.

The V call is TRBV5-1, the J call TRBJ2-5; D assignment may be TRBD1 or TRBD2 (7 bases each). Trimming removed 0 bases at V and 7 bases at J, with 22 bases between. The length of the CDR3 is 17 residues. From germline, CDR1 is SGHRS and CDR2 YFSETQ. The CDR3 coding sequence is TGCGCCAGCAGCTTGGCCTTCCCGACAGGGACTACCACGACCCAGTACTTC. Translation: CASSLAFPTGTTTTQYF.

This chain connects TRBV28 to TRBJ2-1; 13 nucleotides align to TRBD2. The germline CDR1 and CDR2 sequences are MDHEN and SYDVKM. The CDR3 sequence is 16 residues long. V lost 6 bases, J lost 3 bases, and 5 bases stayed unmatched. Here the CDR3 DNA reads TGTGCCAGCAGCTCACTAGCGGGAGGGCTCTACAATGAGCAGTTCTTC. Its protein is CASSSLAGGLYNEQFF.

J is TRBJ2-2 and V is TRBV6-1, with D perhaps matching TRBD1 (5 bases). Germline loops: CDR1 MNHNS, CDR2 SASEGT. CDR3 size: 14 residues. V was cut by 2 bases and J by 5 bases, with 9 bases left in between. CDR3 DNA: TGTGCCAGCAGTGAATTTAGGGGAACCGGGGAGCTGTTTTTT. It specifies CASSEFRGTGELFF.

The V call is TRBV18, the J call TRBJ2-5, with D uncertain. The CDR3 loop spans 14 amino acids. Germline values: CDR1 KGHSH, CDR2 LQKENI. Trimming shortened V by 1 base and J by 0 bases, and 6 bases separated the two germline ends. The CDR3 coding sequence is TGTGCCAGCTCACCACAAACCCACCAAGAGACCCAGTACTTC. Protein product: CASSPQTHQETQYF.

In its sample, this clone was seen once. The V call is TRBV7-9, the J call TRBJ2-3; TRBD1 or TRBD2 may be the D gene (5 bases each). Looked up from germline, CDR1 is SEHNR and CDR2 is FQNEAQ (reference sequence). V was pared by 10 bases and J by 5 bases, with 13 bases between. The CDR3 loop spans 12 amino acids. The CDR3 sequence: CATRASGDTQYF. The CDR3 region has the DNA TGTGCCACCAGGGCCAGCGGAGATACGCAGTATTTT.

The V and J genes are TRBV11-2 and TRBJ2-1; 16 bases match TRBD2. This CDR3 contains 19 residues. Trimming took 1 base from V and 2 from J; bases not matched to a gene: 5. Germline CDR1 SGHAT, CDR2 FQNNGV. In DNA form, the CDR3 reads TGTGCCAGCAGCTTAGGTGTAGGGACTAGCGGGAGGGCCTACAATGAGCAGTTCTTC. This encodes CASSLGVGTSGRAYNEQFF.

The chain joins TRBV19 to TRBJ2-2; perhaps TRBD1 as D (6 bases). Germline CDR1 is LNHDA and CDR2 is SQIVND (reference sequence). Trimming pared 8 bases from V and 1 base from J, leaving 11 bases between. The CDR3 totals 14 residues. The CDR3 sequence: CASAGTLNTGELFF. CDR3 nucleotides: TGTGCCAGTGCCGGGACACTGAACACCGGGGAGCTGTTTTTT.

The V call is TRBV5-4, the J call TRBJ2-1; TRBD1 aligns across 7 bases. CDR1 and CDR2 (germline): SGHNT, YYREEE (reference sequence). The CDR3 loop spans 15 amino acids. V lost 0 bases and J lost 6; bases outside the gene matches: 6. CDR3 in DNA: TGTGCCAGCAGCTTGGACAGGGGCCTCCTCAATGAGCAGTTCTTC. Protein: CASSLDRGLLNEQFF. The variable domain in full, completed from reference TRBV5-4 and TRBJ2-1, reads ETGVTQSPTHLIKTRGQQVTLRCSSQSGHNTVSWYQQALGQGPQFIFQYYREEENGRGNFPPRFSGLQFPNYSSELNVNALELDDSALYLCASSLDRGLLNEQFFGPGTRLTVL.

The chain employs TRBV10-3 and TRBJ2-3; TRBD2 matches at 8 bases. Unmatched junction bases numbered 7, after V lost 2 bases and J lost 0 bases. The CDR3 length is 17 residues. The germline V gene encodes CDR1 ENHRY and CDR2 SYGVKD. The CDR3 DNA reads TGTGCCATCAGTGAGCCGGGGCCTAGCGGGAGCACAGATACGCAGTATTTT. Its protein is CAISEPGPSGSTDTQYF.

In this sample, this clone turned up once. The gene calls are TRBV5-1 and TRBJ2-1; TRBD2 agrees at 15 bases. V dropped 4 bases and J dropped 8; count of bases not matched to a gene: 7. The CDR3 is 16 amino acids. Per germline, CDR1 SGHRS and CDR2 YFSETQ. CDR3 coding DNA: TGCGCCAGCAGCGCCGGGACTAGCGGGAGGTACTATGAGCAGTTCTTC. Amino acid sequence: CASSAGTSGRYYEQFF.